This T cell receptor beta chain was documented in a study of blood T cell repertoires in COVID-19. CDR1 is MNHEY, CDR2 SVGAGI, per germline. Unmatched junction bases numbered 5, after V lost 7 bases and J lost 8 bases. CDR3 length: 13 residues. Clones were sequenced by immunoSEQ multiplex PCR, and TCRdb holds only the in-frame ones, with some missing. The sample includes tens of thousands of clones, around nine tenths seen only once; the top ten take roughly 6.5%. The sequence was obtained from a woman in her sixties with COVID-19, enrolled during active disease. J is TRBJ1-2 and V is TRBV6-5, with TRBD1 matching 12 bases. The sample consisted of peripheral blood. The CDR3 protein is CASTGTGGAGYTF. The CDR3 bases are TGTGCCAGCACCGGGACAGGGGGCGCCGGCTACACCTTC.